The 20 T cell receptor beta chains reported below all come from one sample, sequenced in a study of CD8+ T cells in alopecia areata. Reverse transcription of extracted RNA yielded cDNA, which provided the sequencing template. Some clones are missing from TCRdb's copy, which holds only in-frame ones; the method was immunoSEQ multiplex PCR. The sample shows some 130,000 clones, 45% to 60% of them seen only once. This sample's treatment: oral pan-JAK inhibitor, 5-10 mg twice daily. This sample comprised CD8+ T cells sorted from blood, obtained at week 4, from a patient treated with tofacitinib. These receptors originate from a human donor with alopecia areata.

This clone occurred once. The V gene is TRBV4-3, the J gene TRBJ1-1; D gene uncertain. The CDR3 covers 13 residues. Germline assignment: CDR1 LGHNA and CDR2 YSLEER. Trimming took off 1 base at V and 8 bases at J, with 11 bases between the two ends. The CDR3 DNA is TGCGCCAGCAGCCAAGGAGCAGGCCTCGAAGCTTTCTTT. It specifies CASSQGAGLEAFF.

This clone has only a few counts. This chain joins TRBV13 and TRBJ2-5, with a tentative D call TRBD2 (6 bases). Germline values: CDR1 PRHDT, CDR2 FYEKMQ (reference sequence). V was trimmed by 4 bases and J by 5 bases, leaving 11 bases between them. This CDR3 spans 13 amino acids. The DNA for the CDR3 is TGTGCCAGCAGCTCCCGTCTAGCGGAGACCCAGTACTTC. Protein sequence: CASSSRLAETQYF.

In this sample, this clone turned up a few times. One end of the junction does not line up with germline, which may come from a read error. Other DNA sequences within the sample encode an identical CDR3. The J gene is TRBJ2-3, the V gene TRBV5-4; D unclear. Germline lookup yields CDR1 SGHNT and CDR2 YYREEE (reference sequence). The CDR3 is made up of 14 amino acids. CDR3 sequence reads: CASSWLGRTDTQYF. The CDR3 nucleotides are TGCGCCAGCAGCTGGTTGGGTCGCACAGATACGCAGTATTTT.

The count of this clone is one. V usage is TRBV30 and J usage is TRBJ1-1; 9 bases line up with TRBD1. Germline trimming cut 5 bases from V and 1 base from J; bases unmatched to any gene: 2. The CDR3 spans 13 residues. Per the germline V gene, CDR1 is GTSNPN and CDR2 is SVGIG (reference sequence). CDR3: CAWLDRGNTEAFF. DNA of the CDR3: TGTGCCTGGTTGGACAGGGGGAACACTGAAGCTTTCTTT.

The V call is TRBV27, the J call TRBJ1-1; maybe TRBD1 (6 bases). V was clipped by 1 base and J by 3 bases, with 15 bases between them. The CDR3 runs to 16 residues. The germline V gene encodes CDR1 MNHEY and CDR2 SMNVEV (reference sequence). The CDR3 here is CASSLYGRGGYTEAFF. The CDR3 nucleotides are TGTGCCAGCAGTTTATACGGCAGGGGTGGGTACACTGAAGCTTTCTTT.

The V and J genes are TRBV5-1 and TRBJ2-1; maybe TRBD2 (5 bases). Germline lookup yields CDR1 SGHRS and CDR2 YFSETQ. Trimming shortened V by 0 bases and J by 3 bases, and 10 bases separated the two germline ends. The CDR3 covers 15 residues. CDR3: CASSLAEGIYNEQFF. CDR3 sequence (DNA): TGCGCCAGCAGCTTGGCCGAGGGTATCTACAATGAGCAGTTCTTC.

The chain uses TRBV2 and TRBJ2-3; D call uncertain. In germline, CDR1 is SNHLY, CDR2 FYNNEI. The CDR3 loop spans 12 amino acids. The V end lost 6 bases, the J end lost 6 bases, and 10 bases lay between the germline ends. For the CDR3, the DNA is TGTGCCAGCAGGGGCGAGCGTGATACGCAGTATTTT. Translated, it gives CASRGERDTQYF.

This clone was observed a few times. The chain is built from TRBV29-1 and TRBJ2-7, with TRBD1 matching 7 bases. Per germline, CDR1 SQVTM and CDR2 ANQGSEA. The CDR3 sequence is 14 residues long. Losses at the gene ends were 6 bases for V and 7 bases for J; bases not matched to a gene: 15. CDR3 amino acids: CSVSPRQGLGEQYF. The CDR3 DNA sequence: TGCAGCGTGAGCCCCAGACAGGGATTAGGGGAGCAGTACTTC.

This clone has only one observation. The DNA for the CDR3 is TGTGCCAGCAGCTCCGGGACAGGGTTGGCAGATACGCAGTATTTT. The encoded protein is CASSSGTGLADTQYF. This chain connects TRBV7-8 to TRBJ2-3; 9 bases line up with TRBD1. The germline CDR1 and CDR2 sequences are SGHVS and FQNEAQ. There are 15 residues in the CDR3. The junction had 6 bases not matched to a gene; V was cut back by 4 bases and J by 4 bases.

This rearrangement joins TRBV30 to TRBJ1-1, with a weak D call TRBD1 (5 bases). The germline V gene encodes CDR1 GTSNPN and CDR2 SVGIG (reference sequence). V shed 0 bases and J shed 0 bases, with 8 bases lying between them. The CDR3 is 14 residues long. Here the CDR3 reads CAWSVEDMNTEAFF. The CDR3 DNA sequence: TGTGCCTGGAGTGTAGAGGACATGAACACTGAAGCTTTCTTT.

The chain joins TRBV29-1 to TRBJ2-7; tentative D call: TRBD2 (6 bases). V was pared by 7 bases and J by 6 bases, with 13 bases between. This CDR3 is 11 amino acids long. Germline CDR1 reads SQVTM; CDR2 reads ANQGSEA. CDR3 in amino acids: CSGRSEGEQYF. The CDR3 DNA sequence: TGCAGCGGGCGGTCGGAGGGCGAGCAGTACTTC.

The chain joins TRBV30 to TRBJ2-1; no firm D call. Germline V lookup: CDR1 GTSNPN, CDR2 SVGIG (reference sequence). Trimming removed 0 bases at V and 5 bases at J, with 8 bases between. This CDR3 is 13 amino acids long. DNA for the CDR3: TGTGCCTGGAGTGTAGGCAGACACAATGAGCAGTTCTTC. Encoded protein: CAWSVGRHNEQFF.

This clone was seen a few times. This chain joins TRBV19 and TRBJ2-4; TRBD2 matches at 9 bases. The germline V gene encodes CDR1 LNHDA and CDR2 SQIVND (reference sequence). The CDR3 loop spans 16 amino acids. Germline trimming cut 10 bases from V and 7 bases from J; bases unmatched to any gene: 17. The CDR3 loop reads CATLPTAGGRGNIQYF. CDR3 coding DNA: TGTGCCACCCTGCCGACAGCGGGGGGCCGGGGGAACATTCAGTACTTC.

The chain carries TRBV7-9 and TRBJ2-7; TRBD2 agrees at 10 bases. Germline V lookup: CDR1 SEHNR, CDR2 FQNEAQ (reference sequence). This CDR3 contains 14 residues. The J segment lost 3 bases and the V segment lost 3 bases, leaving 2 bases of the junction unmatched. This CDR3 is CASSFSSGGYEQYF. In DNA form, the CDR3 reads TGTGCCAGCAGCTTCTCTAGCGGGGGCTACGAGCAGTACTTC. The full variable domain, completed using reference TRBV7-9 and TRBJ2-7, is DTGVSQNPRHKITKRGQNVTFRCDPISEHNRLYWYRQTLGQGPEFLTYFQNEAQLEKSRLLSDRFSAERPKGSFSTLEIQRTEQGDSAMYLCASSFSSGGYEQYFGPGTRLTVT.

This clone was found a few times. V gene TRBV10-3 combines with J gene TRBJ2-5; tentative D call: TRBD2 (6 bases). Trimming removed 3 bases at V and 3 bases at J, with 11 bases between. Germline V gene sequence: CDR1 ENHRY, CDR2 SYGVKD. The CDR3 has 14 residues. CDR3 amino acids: CAISDAGREETQYF. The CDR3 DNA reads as TGTGCCATCAGTGATGCGGGACGGGAAGAGACCCAGTACTTC.

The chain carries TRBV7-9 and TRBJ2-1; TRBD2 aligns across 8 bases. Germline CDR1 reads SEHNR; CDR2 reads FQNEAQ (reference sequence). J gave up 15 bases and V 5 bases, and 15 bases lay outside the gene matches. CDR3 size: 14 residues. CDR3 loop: CASSRGEAGVPRFF. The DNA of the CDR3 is TGTGCCAGCAGCCGCGGAGAAGCGGGGGTCCCAAGGTTCTTC.

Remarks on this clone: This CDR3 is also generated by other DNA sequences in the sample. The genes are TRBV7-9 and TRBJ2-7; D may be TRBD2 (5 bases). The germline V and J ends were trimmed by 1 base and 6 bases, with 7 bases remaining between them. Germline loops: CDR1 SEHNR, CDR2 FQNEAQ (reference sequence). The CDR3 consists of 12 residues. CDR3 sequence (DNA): TGTGCCAGCAGCTTAGGAGGGTCCGAGCAGTACTTC. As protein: CASSLGGSEQYF.

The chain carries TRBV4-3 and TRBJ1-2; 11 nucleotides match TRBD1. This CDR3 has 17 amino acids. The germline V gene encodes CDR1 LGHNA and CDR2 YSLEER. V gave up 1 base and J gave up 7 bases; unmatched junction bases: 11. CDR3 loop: CASSQGVVGQGATGYTF. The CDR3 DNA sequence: TGCGCCAGCAGCCAAGGGGTCGTCGGACAGGGGGCGACTGGCTACACCTTC.

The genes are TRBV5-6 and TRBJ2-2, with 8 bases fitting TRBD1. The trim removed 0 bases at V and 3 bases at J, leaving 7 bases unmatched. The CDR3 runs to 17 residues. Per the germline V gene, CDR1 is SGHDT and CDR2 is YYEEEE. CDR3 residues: CASSLGLRGQDTGELFF. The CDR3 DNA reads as TGTGCCAGCAGCTTGGGCCTCAGGGGGCAAGACACCGGGGAGCTGTTTTTT.

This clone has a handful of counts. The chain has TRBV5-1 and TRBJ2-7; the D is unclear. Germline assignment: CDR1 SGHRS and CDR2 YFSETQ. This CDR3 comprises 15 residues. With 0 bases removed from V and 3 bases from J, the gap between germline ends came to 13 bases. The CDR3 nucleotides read TGCGCCAGCAGCTTGGATATCTCGACATTCTACGAGCAGTACTTC. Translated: CASSLDISTFYEQYF.